This T cell receptor (beta chain) originates from a study of OX40 agonist ivuxolimab in advanced cancers. Across the study: Ivuxolimab is a fully human IgG2 antibody that activates OX40 (CD134). Study-level findings and limits: No antigen was identified for the clonally expanded peripheral T cells. Some nonresponders likewise displayed low normalized T-cell clonal expansion.

Measured with immunoSEQ multiplex PCR; TCRdb has only the in-frame clones, and not every one. Of tens of thousands of clones in the sample, 84% are singletons; the top ten hold roughly a quarter. V gave up 4 bases and J gave up 4 bases, with 17 bases separating them. CDR1 ENHRY and CDR2 SYGVKD come from the germline V gene. The CDR3 is made up of 15 amino acids. This clone was counted a single time. The antigen is undetermined. The study sampled blood at baseline, cycle 4 day 1, and cycle 7 day 1. This clonotype was sampled from an adult with an advanced solid tumor such as melanoma, head and neck, liver or kidney cancer. This chain uses TRBV10-3 with TRBJ2-7; D assignment may be TRBD1 or TRBD2 (5 bases each). Sequenced here: CD4+ or CD8+ T cells sorted from blood, sampled in a trial of the OX40 agonist ivuxolimab. CDR3 region: CAISGGDGGVYEQYF. DNA for the CDR3: TGTGCCATCAGTGGAGGGGACGGAGGAGTTTACGAGCAGTACTTC.